What follows are 16 T cell receptor beta chains derived from one specimen sequenced in a study of shared clonotypes between healthy human individuals. The assay was immunoSEQ multiplex PCR, and TCRdb's table has in-frame clones only and misses some. The table lists 1 million to 1.3 million clones, 75% to 85% of them singletons. Sequences were obtained from memory CD4+ T cells from PBMCs. Described subset: CD45RA-negative fraction. Receptors originate from a man between 18 and 29 years old in good health. Some clones in this sample may be carry-over from other donors' samples.

The rearrangement links TRBV18 to TRBJ2-1; D may be TRBD1 (5 bases). The V and J ends lost 0 bases and 9 bases respectively, with 30 bases between them. There are 20 residues in the CDR3. Germline V gene data show CDR1 as KGHSH and CDR2 as LQKENI. The CDR3 reads CASSPPLSWATTTGLPEQFF. The DNA of the CDR3 is TGTGCCAGCTCACCACCCCTTTCCTGGGCCACTACCACAGGCCTACCTGAGCAGTTCTTC.

The J gene is TRBJ2-7, the V gene TRBV28; the match to TRBD2 covers 7 bases. This CDR3 has 13 amino acids. With V trimmed by 6 bases and J by 0 bases, 2 bases remained unmatched. Per germline, CDR1 MDHEN and CDR2 SYDVKM. The chain's CDR3 is CASRGGNSYEQYF. The CDR3 DNA follows: TGTGCCAGCAGGGGGGGGAACTCCTACGAGCAGTACTTC. Based on the CDR3 plus reference TRBV28 and TRBJ2-7, the full variable domain is DVKVTQSSRYLVKRTGEKVFLECVQDMDHENMFWYRQDPGLGLRLIYFSYDVKMKEKGDIPEGYSVSREKKERFSLILESASTNQTSMYLCASRGGNSYEQYFGPGTRLTVT.

This rearrangement joins TRBV7-3 to TRBJ2-2, with D uncertain. The ends were cut back, 5 bases at V and 6 bases at J, with 16 bases in the middle. CDR1 and CDR2 (germline): SGHTA, FQGTGA. The CDR3 runs 15 residues. This chain's CDR3 is CASSPLPARAGELFF. The CDR3 region has the DNA TGTGCCAGCAGCCCCCTTCCGGCAAGGGCCGGGGAGCTGTTTTTT.

This clone showed up just a few times. V and J are TRBV11-2 and TRBJ1-1; TRBD1 matches 7 bases. CDR3 size: 14 residues. CDR1 and CDR2 from the germline V gene are SGHAT and FQNNGV. Trimming cost V 3 bases and J 0 bases; bases outside gene matches: 1. The CDR3 here is CASSFDRVNTEAFF. The CDR3 coding sequence is TGTGCCAGCAGCTTTGACAGGGTGAACACTGAAGCTTTCTTT.

This chain joins TRBV7-8 and TRBJ2-1; the match to TRBD2 covers 15 bases. V lost 5 bases to trimming and J lost 6 bases; unmatched junction nucleotides: 8. The germline gives CDR1 SGHVS, CDR2 FQNEAQ. This CDR3 region has 17 residues. The CDR3 coding sequence is TGTGCCAGCAGCGCCTGGACTAGCGGGAGGGCCGGCAATGAGCAGTTCTTC. It yields the protein CASSAWTSGRAGNEQFF.

The genes are TRBV27 and TRBJ2-3, with 8 bases matching TRBD2. Germline CDR1 reads MNHEY; CDR2 reads SMNVEV (reference sequence). The CDR3 sequence is 17 residues long. V gave up 0 bases and J gave up 4 bases; unmatched junction bases: 9. In nucleotides, the CDR3 is TGTGCCAGCAGTTTATCGGCGGGAGGACGCATTGCAGATACGCAGTATTTT. Translated: CASSLSAGGRIADTQYF.

This clone was found many times. Here the CDR3 reads CASGSAGLAGMVNEQFF. For the CDR3, the DNA is TGTGCCAGTGGTTCCGCGGGACTAGCGGGAATGGTGAATGAGCAGTTCTTC. The chain couples TRBV19 to TRBJ2-1, with 13 bases that match TRBD2. After removal of 8 bases from V and 7 bases from J, the junction contained 14 bases not matched to a gene. This CDR3 is built from 17 residues. Germline CDR1 LNHDA, CDR2 SQIVND (reference sequence).

The rearrangement links TRBV6-6 to TRBJ2-7; TRBD1 aligns across 8 bases. Trimming cost V 6 bases and J 4 bases; bases outside gene matches: 8. This CDR3 is 14 amino acids long. Germline CDR1 reads MNHNY; CDR2 reads SVGAGI (reference sequence). The CDR3 DNA reads as TGTGCCAGCAGATCCGGACAGGGATCTTACGAGCAGTACTTC. This sequence encodes CASRSGQGSYEQYF.

The rearrangement uses TRBV5-1 and TRBJ2-7; 8 nucleotides match TRBD2. Germline loops: CDR1 SGHRS, CDR2 YFSETQ. J was trimmed by 6 bases and V by 3 bases; bases with no gene match: 8. This CDR3 has 14 amino acids. CDR3 in amino acids: CASSYYSGSREQYF. The CDR3 DNA reads TGCGCCAGCAGCTATTACAGCGGGAGCCGCGAGCAGTACTTC. The complete variable domain, with remaining parts taken from reference TRBV5-1 and TRBJ2-7, reads KAGVTQTPRYLIKTRGQQVTLSCSPISGHRSVSWYQQTPGQGLQFLFEYFSETQRNKGNFPGRFSGRQFSNSRSEMNVSTLELGDSALYLCASSYYSGSREQYFGPGTRLTVT.

The chain couples TRBV19 to TRBJ2-1, with D possibly matching TRBD1 (6 bases). CDR3 length: 16 residues. CDR1 LNHDA and CDR2 SQIVND come from the germline V gene (reference sequence). The V gene lost 4 bases and the J gene lost 3 bases, with 16 bases spanning the gap. In DNA form, the CDR3 reads TGTGCCAGTAGTACTCGACAGCCCAGGGGCTACAATGAGCAGTTCTTC. Its translation is CASSTRQPRGYNEQFF.

J is TRBJ1-2 and V is TRBV10-3; no clear D gene. This CDR3 spans 12 amino acids. Germline-derived CDR1 and CDR2 are ENHRY and SYGVKD. V lost 6 bases and J 6 bases, leaving 11 bases between the germline ends. The CDR3 reads CAIRGSSDGYTF. In DNA form, the CDR3 reads TGTGCCATCAGGGGGAGTTCGGATGGCTACACCTTC.

The J gene is TRBJ2-2, the V gene TRBV7-3, with 10 bases lining up with TRBD2. CDR3 size: 15 residues. CDR1 and CDR2 from the germline V gene are SGHTA and FQGTGA. With 0 bases clipped from V and 9 bases from J, the junction kept 4 bases outside the gene matches. DNA for the CDR3: TGTGCCAGCAGCTTAACGGCTAGCGGGAGCCGGGAGCTGTTTTTT. As protein: CASSLTASGSRELFF. The whole variable domain, remainder taken from reference TRBV7-3 and TRBJ2-2, is GAGVSQTPSNKVTEKGKYVELRCDPISGHTALYWYRQSLGQGPEFLIYFQGTGAADDSGLPNDRFFAVRPEGSVSTLKIQRTERGDSAVYLCASSLTASGSRELFFGEGSRLTVL.

A word on this clone: In the same sample, other DNA sequences code for this CDR3. This chain links TRBV5-1 with TRBJ2-7; D is ambiguous. The CDR3 covers 13 residues. The V gene lost 0 bases and the J gene lost 0 bases, with 4 bases spanning the gap. Germline values: CDR1 SGHRS, CDR2 YFSETQ. CDR3 nucleotide sequence: TGCGCCAGCAGCTTGGTGGACTCCTACGAGCAGTACTTC. Translated, it gives CASSLVDSYEQYF.

This clone has a count of ten or more. The V gene is TRBV27, the J gene TRBJ1-1; 7 bases line up with TRBD1. V lost 5 bases, J lost 1 base, and 4 bases stayed unmatched. The CDR3 has 14 amino acids. CDR1 and CDR2 from the germline V gene are MNHEY and SMNVEV (reference sequence). The CDR3 nucleotides read TGTGCCAGCAGTATCGGGACAGCGAACACTGAAGCTTTCTTT. It is translated as CASSIGTANTEAFF.

This chain joins TRBV11-2 and TRBJ1-1; D might be TRBD1 (6 bases). Trimming shortened V by 5 bases and J by 11 bases, and 12 bases separated the two germline ends. In germline, CDR1 is SGHAT, CDR2 FQNNGV. This CDR3 has 11 amino acids. CDR3 region: CASSRGGWAFF. The CDR3, as DNA: TGTGCCAGCAGCAGGGGGGGCTGGGCTTTCTTT. Combining the CDR3 with reference TRBV11-2 and TRBJ1-1 gives the whole variable domain EAGVAQSPRYKIIEKRQSVAFWCNPISGHATLYWYQQILGQGPKLLIQFQNNGVVDDSQLPKDRFSAERLKGVDSTLKIQPAKLEDSAVYLCASSRGGWAFFGQGTRLTVV.

The chain has TRBV28 and TRBJ1-1; 7 positions match TRBD1. The V gene's germline CDR1 is MDHEN and CDR2 SYDVKM. The length of the CDR3 is 15 residues. With 10 bases clipped from V and 10 bases from J, the junction kept 21 bases outside the gene matches. CDR3 nucleotide sequence: TGTGCCACCTTAACCATTACATTCGGGGACAGTGTAGCTTTCTTT. It translates to CATLTITFGDSVAFF.